The 11 T cell receptor beta chains in this list originate from one sample, sequenced in a study of human T cells and chemical hapten exposure. Time point reported: patch test 2, 6 weeks after DPC sensitization. Treatment: therapeutic diphenylcyclopropenone sensitization with weekly scalp DPC. One entry per CDR3 protein, called by TCRdb with MiXCR from the RACE reads. Seen here are about 400,000 distinct CDR3 sequences, more than 5% observed once, and the top ten hold about 5%. The sequencing here drew on whole blood, taken in connection with sensitization to the hapten diphenylcyclopropenone (DPC). Receptors originate from a woman under 30 with alopecia areata. Some clones in this sample may be carry-over from other donors' samples.

There are a few counts of this clonotype. The chain employs TRBV29-1 and TRBJ2-3; no firm D call. The V end was cut by 2 bases, the J end by 7 bases, with 7 bases between. The CDR3 length is 11 residues. Germline CDR1 SQVTM, CDR2 ANQGSEA. This chain's CDR3 is CSVETGNTQYF. In DNA form, the CDR3 reads TGCAGCGTTGAAACGGGTAATACGCAGTATTTT.

This clonotype was recorded a few times. The chain carries TRBV5-1 and TRBJ1-2, with a possible D match to TRBD1 (5 bases). The CDR3 spans 15 residues. CDR1 and CDR2 (germline): SGHRS, YFSETQ. Trimming stripped 4 bases from V and 4 bases from J, with 17 bases between. DNA for the CDR3: TGCGCCAGCAGCGGATCACAGGTCAGATCCTATGGCTACACCTTC. Its translation: CASSGSQVRSYGYTF.

This clonotype has a handful of counts. V is TRBV27 and J is TRBJ1-2, with D possibly matching TRBD1 (5 bases). This CDR3 region has 15 residues. CDR1 MNHEY and CDR2 SMNVEV come from the germline V gene (reference sequence). The germline V and J ends were trimmed by 4 bases and 8 bases, with 20 bases remaining between them. The CDR3 region is CASSSSDGTASGYTF. CDR3 bases: TGTGCCAGCAGTTCCTCCGACGGGACGGCCAGCGGCTACACCTTC.

The chain links TRBV12-3 or TRBV12-4 to TRBJ1-5; TRBD1 matches 10 bases. CDR3 length: 16 amino acids. With V trimmed by 5 bases and J by 7 bases, 11 bases remained unmatched. Written as DNA, the CDR3 is TGTGCCAGCAGTGGTCCGGGACAGGGGTTCAGGCAGCCCCAGCATTTT. It is translated as CASSGPGQGFRQPQHF.

This clonotype came up a few times. This chain links TRBV4-2 with TRBJ2-3; 9 nucleotides agree with TRBD2. Trimming at V came to 1 base and at J to 0 bases, leaving 8 bases not matched to a gene. The germline V gene encodes CDR1 LGHNA and CDR2 YNFKEQ. CDR3 length equals 18 residues. DNA of the CDR3: TGTGCCAGCAGCCAAGGTGATAGCGGGGGCTTCAGCACAGATACGCAGTATTTT. Translating gives CASSQGDSGGFSTDTQYF.

This clonotype showed up many times. V gene TRBV6-2 or TRBV6-3 combines with J gene TRBJ2-6; the D is unclear. The germline V gene has CDR1 MNHEY and CDR2 SVGEGT. V gave up 9 bases and J gave up 3 bases, with 6 bases separating them. The CDR3 runs 12 residues. Here the CDR3 DNA reads TGTGCCAGTGTAGGTGGGGCCAACGTCCTGACTTTC. Amino acid sequence: CASVGGANVLTF.

This clonotype was detected once. The chain links TRBV11-3 to TRBJ2-7; TRBD1 matches at 7 bases. The germline V gene has CDR1 SGHNT and CDR2 YENEEA. With 4 bases clipped from V and 1 base from J, the junction kept 10 bases outside the gene matches. The CDR3 runs 16 residues. The CDR3 spells CASSSRSGQNSYEQYF. CDR3 DNA sequence: TGTGCCAGCAGCTCAAGGTCGGGACAGAATTCCTACGAGCAGTACTTC.

This clonotype has only a few counts. The rearrangement uses TRBV4-2 and TRBJ1-4, with TRBD1 identical over 7 bases. The J segment lost 2 bases and the V segment lost 2 bases, leaving 8 bases of the junction unmatched. The CDR3 contains 17 residues. Per the germline V gene, CDR1 is LGHNA and CDR2 is YNFKEQ. This CDR3 reads CASSQLRGRGTNEKLFF. As DNA, the CDR3 is TGTGCCAGCAGCCAATTGAGGGGGCGAGGGACTAATGAAAAACTGTTTTTT.

In its sample, this clonotype was seen many times. V usage is TRBV28 and J usage is TRBJ1-2; D ambiguous. Germline loops: CDR1 MDHEN, CDR2 SYDVKM. V lost 8 bases and J lost 4, with 8 bases in between. The CDR3 sequence is 11 residues long. The CDR3 region has the DNA TGTGCCAGCCAACAAGGCTATGGCTACACCTTC. As protein: CASQQGYGYTF.

This clonotype was seen at least ten times. The rearrangement uses TRBV6-2 or TRBV6-3 and TRBJ2-3; D unresolved. Trimming removed 0 bases from V and 4 bases from J, with 8 bases in between. Looked up from germline, CDR1 is MNHEY and CDR2 is SVGEGT. The CDR3 has 14 amino acids. The CDR3 DNA reads TGTGCCAGCAGTTACTCTCACCCTCCAGATACGCAGTATTTT. Its translation: CASSYSHPPDTQYF.

The rearrangement joins TRBV5-1 to TRBJ2-7; 10 bases are shared with TRBD1. Per germline, CDR1 SGHRS and CDR2 YFSETQ. Trimming took 4 bases from V and 3 from J; bases not matched to a gene: 10. This CDR3 is built from 16 residues. DNA of the CDR3: TGCGCCAGCAGCACTACCGGGACAGGGGAAGTCTACGAGCAGTACTTC. This codes for CASSTTGTGEVYEQYF.